What follows are 21 T cell receptor beta chains derived from one specimen sequenced in a study of blood T cell repertoires in COVID-19. The method was immunoSEQ multiplex PCR; TCRdb's version includes in-frame clones alone and lacks a portion of them. The repertoire has approximately 350,000 clones, roughly 87% of them found once; the top ten carry 2.5% to 3%. The sample was PBMCs or T cells enriched from blood (not recorded which). The receptors originated from a woman in her twenties or thirties who had recovered from COVID-19.

The genes are TRBV7-2 and TRBJ2-7; TRBD2 matches 7 bases. The germline V gene has CDR1 SGHTA and CDR2 FQGNSA. The CDR3 has 15 amino acids. V was pared by 5 bases and J by 6 bases, with 13 bases of the junction left unmatched. CDR3 in amino acids: CASSLWTSDVAEQYF. CDR3 nucleotide sequence: TGTGCCAGCAGCCTGTGGACTAGTGACGTAGCCGAGCAGTACTTC.

For this clone: Mismatch with germline at one junction end may stem from a read error. The chain couples TRBV27 to TRBJ2-7, with D possibly matching TRBD2 (6 bases). The germline CDR1 and CDR2 sequences are MNHEY and SMNVEV (reference sequence). The CDR3 totals 13 residues. The CDR3: CASRPGTGGWWVF. Here the CDR3 DNA reads TGTGCCAGCAGACCCGGGACTGGGGGTTGGTGGGTCTTC.

Of note for this clone: The same CDR3 arises from other DNA sequences in this sample as well. The chain couples TRBV3-1 (or the pseudogene TRBV3-2) to TRBJ2-7, with 12 bases identical to TRBD2. CDR3 length: 15 amino acids. V was clipped by 0 bases and J by 4 bases; unmatched bases: 1. Germline CDR1 LGHDT, CDR2 YNNKEL (reference sequence). CDR3 bases: TGTGCCAGCAGCCAAGAGGGACTAGCGGGTTACGAGCAGTACTTC. This encodes CASSQEGLAGYEQYF.

The chain recombines TRBV4-1 with TRBJ2-3; D ambiguous. The CDR3 contains 13 residues. Germline V gene data show CDR1 as MGHRA and CDR2 as YSYEKL. The germline V and J ends were trimmed by 0 bases and 11 bases, with 12 bases remaining between them. This chain's CDR3 is CASSQEELPRQYF. CDR3 nucleotide sequence: TGCGCCAGCAGCCAAGAAGAACTCCCGAGGCAGTATTTT.

This clone was seen only once. DNA for the CDR3: TGCGCCAGCAGCTTGGTGGGAGCTCCCTACGAGCAGTACTTC. Protein sequence: CASSLVGAPYEQYF. This chain links TRBV5-1 with TRBJ2-7; D might be TRBD2 (5 bases). Deletions cut 0 bases from V and 2 bases from J, with 9 bases between. The germline V gene has CDR1 SGHRS and CDR2 YFSETQ. This CDR3 region has 14 residues. The full variable domain, with the rest looked up from reference TRBV5-1 and TRBJ2-7, is KAGVTQTPRYLIKTRGQQVTLSCSPISGHRSVSWYQQTPGQGLQFLFEYFSETQRNKGNFPGRFSGRQFSNSRSEMNVSTLELGDSALYLCASSLVGAPYEQYFGPGTRLTVT.

The chain is built from TRBV28 and TRBJ2-7; 7 positions match TRBD2. V dropped 2 bases and J dropped 3; count of bases not matched to a gene: 7. CDR1 is MDHEN and CDR2 is SYDVKM in the germline V gene. This CDR3 contains 15 residues. DNA of the CDR3: TGTGCCAGCAGTTTAGGGACTACCAAATACTACGAGCAGTACTTC. Translating gives CASSLGTTKYYEQYF.

The chain joins TRBV5-6 to TRBJ2-3, with D possibly being TRBD1 (5 bases). Germline-derived CDR1 and CDR2 are SGHDT and YYEEEE. This CDR3 is built from 14 residues. Trimming left V 2 bases short and J 2 bases short, with 9 bases between. CDR3 region: CASSLGGHTDTQYF. For the CDR3, the DNA is TGTGCCAGCAGCTTAGGCGGACACACAGATACGCAGTATTTT.

CDR3 nucleotide sequence: TGCGCCAGCCCCCCAAAGAGAGGTGAGCAGTTCTTC. It is translated as CASPPKRGEQFF. The rearrangement links TRBV23-1 to TRBJ2-1, with D unresolved. TRBV23-1 is given ORF status, its function remaining uncertain. The V end lost 8 bases, the J end lost 9 bases, and 14 bases lay between the germline ends. There are 12 residues in the CDR3.

The chain recombines TRBV9 with TRBJ2-1, with 10 bases that match TRBD2. CDR3 length: 17 amino acids. J gave up 2 bases and V 3 bases, and 8 bases lay outside the gene matches. Germline V CDR1 and CDR2: SGDLS, YYNGEE. DNA of the CDR3: TGTGCCAGCAGCGCCCAGCTCCTAGCGGGAGCCTACAATGAGCAGTTCTTC. This sequence encodes CASSAQLLAGAYNEQFF.

This chain joins TRBV30 and TRBJ1-5; TRBD1 matches at 10 bases. Per the germline V gene, CDR1 is GTSNPN and CDR2 is SVGIG (reference sequence). The V and J ends lost 0 bases and 7 bases, in that order; junction bases with no gene match: 9. CDR3 size: 16 residues. The CDR3 DNA follows: TGTGCCTGGAGTGTTCCCGGGACAGGGGTAGGCCAGCCCCAGCATTTT. It encodes CAWSVPGTGVGQPQHF.

This clone has just one count. The chain uses TRBV9 and TRBJ1-6; a possible D gene is TRBD1 (6 bases). CDR3 size: 17 residues. Trimming cost V 0 bases and J 8 bases, with 18 bases left between them. Per the germline V gene, CDR1 is SGDLS and CDR2 is YYNGEE. As DNA, the CDR3 is TGTGCCAGCAGCGTAGCTTCCCAGGGGCGCTCGGATTCACCCCTCCACTTT. As protein: CASSVASQGRSDSPLHF. The variable domain in full, completed from reference TRBV9 and TRBJ1-6, reads DSGVTQTPKHLITATGQRVTLRCSPRSGDLSVYWYQQSLDQGLQFLIQYYNGEERAKGNILERFSAQQFPDLHSELNLSSLELGDSALYFCASSVASQGRSDSPLHFGNGTRLTVT.

The rearrangement links TRBV20-1 to TRBJ2-1, with 9 bases aligning to TRBD2. The CDR3 has 15 amino acids. V trimming: 3 bases; J trimming: 3 bases; junction bases outside the gene matches: 6. CDR1 DFQATT and CDR2 SNEGSKA come from the germline V gene (reference sequence). The CDR3, as DNA: TGCAGTGCTAGTACGTCTAGCGGGGACTACAATGAGCAGTTCTTC. Translating it yields CSASTSSGDYNEQFF.

The V call is TRBV19, the J call TRBJ1-6; 10 positions match TRBD1. The CDR3 totals 15 residues. V was clipped by 5 bases and J by 13 bases; unmatched bases: 11. Germline V CDR1 and CDR2: LNHDA, SQIVND (reference sequence). The chain's CDR3 is CASSLSTGGLLPLHF. The CDR3 DNA sequence: TGTGCCAGTAGTCTCTCGACAGGGGGCCTGCTCCCCCTCCACTTT.

The chain employs TRBV7-9 and TRBJ2-3, with TRBD2 matching 14 bases. The CDR3 extends over 16 amino acids. Germline V lookup: CDR1 SEHNR, CDR2 FQNEAQ (reference sequence). Trimming cost V 5 bases and J 3 bases; bases outside gene matches: 4. This CDR3 reads CASSLRLAGGTDTQYF. In nucleotides, the CDR3 is TGTGCCAGCAGCCTTCGACTAGCGGGAGGGACAGATACGCAGTATTTT.

The V call is TRBV29-1, the J call TRBJ1-3, with 8 bases identical to TRBD1. The CDR3 is 15 amino acids. V was pared by 6 bases and J by 4 bases, with 11 bases of the junction left unmatched. Germline V gives CDR1 SQVTM, CDR2 ANQGSEA. The CDR3 DNA sequence: TGCAGCGTCCAACGGGGCAGGGGGCACGGAAACACCATATATTTT. Its translation: CSVQRGRGHGNTIYF.

This clone was observed a single time. The chain links TRBV3-1 (or the pseudogene TRBV3-2) to TRBJ2-3; TRBD2 aligns across 11 bases. The germline V gene encodes CDR1 LGHDT and CDR2 YNNKEL (reference sequence). Trimming took 6 bases from V and 0 from J; bases not matched to a gene: 8. This CDR3 is 17 amino acids long. CDR3 sequence (DNA): TGTGCCAGCAGGCTCTCCGGGACTAGCGGCAGCACAGATACGCAGTATTTT. Its translation is CASRLSGTSGSTDTQYF.

V gene TRBV3-1 (or the pseudogene TRBV3-2) combines with J gene TRBJ1-1; tentatively, D is TRBD1 (5 bases). Trimming took 5 bases from V and 7 from J, leaving 8 bases between them. The germline V gene has CDR1 LGHDT and CDR2 YNNKEL (reference sequence). The CDR3 sequence is 11 residues long. The CDR3 loop is CASSWGNEAFF. DNA of the CDR3: TGTGCCAGCAGCTGGGGCAATGAAGCTTTCTTT.

The chain joins TRBV27 to TRBJ2-7, with TRBD2 matching over 7 bases. V dropped 8 bases and J dropped 2; count of bases not matched to a gene: 9. The CDR3 consists of 14 residues. The V gene's germline CDR1 is MNHEY and CDR2 SMNVEV (reference sequence). Written as DNA, the CDR3 is TGTGCCAGCGGGGTAGCGGGCAAACCCTACGAGCAGTACTTC. Its translation: CASGVAGKPYEQYF.

The chain is built from TRBV2 and TRBJ2-2, with D uncertain. The V end lost 10 bases, the J end lost 3 bases, and 9 bases lay between the germline ends. The germline V gene has CDR1 SNHLY and CDR2 FYNNEI. The CDR3 is 12 amino acids. CDR3 in amino acids: CATGRHTGELFF. The CDR3 DNA sequence: TGTGCCACAGGAAGGCACACCGGGGAGCTGTTTTTT.

V is TRBV28 and J is TRBJ2-4; 8 bases line up with TRBD2. Germline CDR1 and CDR2: MDHEN and SYDVKM. Unmatched junction bases numbered 14, after V lost 7 bases and J lost 0 bases. This CDR3 is 18 amino acids long. DNA of the CDR3: TGTGCCAGCACCTCGGGAGGGACACCGCAAATAGCCAAAAACATTCAGTACTTC. Encoded protein: CASTSGGTPQIAKNIQYF.

The DNA of the CDR3 is TGTGCCAGCAGTCGGGGACAGGGGGTGGTGCAGTACTTC. Translation: CASSRGQGVVQYF. The chain is built from TRBV27 and TRBJ2-7, with TRBD1 matching over 11 bases. The V segment lost 5 bases and the J segment 9 bases; nucleotides outside the gene matches: 6. The CDR3 extends over 13 amino acids. Germline V CDR1 and CDR2: MNHEY, SMNVEV (reference sequence).